Below, 26 T cell receptor beta chains from the same sample are listed, as sequenced in a study of T cell repertoires in cytomegalovirus infection. TCRdb re-called the reads with MiXCR, one entry per CDR3 protein. The sample has about 890,000 distinct CDR3 sequences, about a third seen once. Antigens of these TCRs are unknown. The sample in question was cultured CD8+ T cells from PBMCs, obtained from culture after CMV antigen stimulation. The receptors come from a human donor in good health (CMV status not recorded). Some clones in this sample may be carry-over from other donors' samples.

This rearrangement joins TRBV11-2 to TRBJ2-2, with 12 nucleotides matching TRBD2. This CDR3 has 15 amino acids. From germline, CDR1 is SGHAT and CDR2 FQNNGV. With 10 bases clipped from V and 1 base from J, the junction kept 4 bases outside the gene matches. CDR3 protein: CAILGLAGNTGELFF. DNA for the CDR3: TGTGCCATTCTGGGACTAGCGGGGAACACCGGGGAGCTGTTTTTT.

The rearrangement uses TRBV4-1 and TRBJ2-7; D is ambiguous. This CDR3 region has 13 residues. CDR1 and CDR2 from the germline V gene are MGHRA and YSYEKL. Trimming removed 4 bases from V and 6 bases from J, with 13 bases in between. For the CDR3, the DNA is TGCGCCAGCAGCCGAACAGAGTTTTCCGAGCAGTACGTC. The encoded protein is CASSRTEFSEQYV.

This clonotype was picked up many times. The chain joins TRBV7-2 to TRBJ2-5; TRBD2 is a possible D gene (5 bases). The V and J ends lost 5 bases and 4 bases respectively, with 11 bases between them. From germline, CDR1 is SGHTA and CDR2 FQGNSA. The CDR3 totals 13 residues. The CDR3 DNA is TGTGCCAGCAGCCTAAACGGGATAGAGACCCAGTACTTC. Its translation is CASSLNGIETQYF.

The CDR3 bases are TGCGCCAGCAGTGAGGGAGGAGGAGGAGGCTACACCTTC. Translation gives CASSEGGGGGYTF. V gene TRBV10-2 combines with J gene TRBJ1-2; D is unresolved. Germline V CDR1 and CDR2: WSHSY, SAAADI. The germline V and J ends were trimmed by 2 bases and 8 bases, with 12 bases remaining between them. CDR3 size: 13 residues.

A remark on this clonotype: Since no conserved phenylalanine or tryptophan closes the CDR3, a read error is the likely cause. The rearrangement joins TRBV7-6 to TRBJ2-3; no clear D. Trimming took 1 base from V and 0 from J, leaving 17 bases between them. The CDR3 is 18 amino acids. The germline CDR1 and CDR2 sequences are SGHVS and FNYEAQ. CDR3 sequence reads: CASSLVGQRYTSTDTQYL. The CDR3 DNA is TGTGCCAGCAGCTTAGTAGGGCAGAGGTATACTAGCACAGATACGCAGTATTTG.

This clonotype was detected many times. V is TRBV7-2 and J is TRBJ1-1; D gene uncertain. Looked up from germline, CDR1 is SGHTA and CDR2 is FQGNSA. The V end lost 4 bases, the J end lost 1 base, and 10 bases lay between the germline ends. This CDR3 has 14 residues. CDR3 coding DNA: TGTGCCAGCAGCTCCCGCTCGGCGAACACTGAAGCTTTCTTT. Translating gives CASSSRSANTEAFF.

This rearrangement joins TRBV27 to TRBJ1-3, with D hard to call. The V end was cut by 6 bases, the J end by 0 bases, with 18 bases between. Germline loops: CDR1 MNHEY, CDR2 SMNVEV (reference sequence). There are 17 residues in the CDR3. The CDR3 sequence: CASSPTAQYLSGNTIYF. For the CDR3, the DNA is TGTGCCAGCAGCCCCACGGCCCAGTACCTCTCTGGAAACACCATATATTTT.

The genes are TRBV6-1 and TRBJ1-3; no reliable D call. The CDR3 loop spans 15 amino acids. Germline V gives CDR1 MNHNS, CDR2 SASEGT. V lost 1 base and J 1 base, leaving 8 bases between the germline ends. The CDR3 loop reads CASSEGPGSGNTIYF. The DNA of the CDR3 is TGTGCCAGCAGTGAAGGACCTGGGTCTGGAAACACCATATATTTT.

The chain uses TRBV18 and TRBJ2-3; D is uncertain. CDR1 is KGHSH, CDR2 LQKENI, per germline. This CDR3 spans 10 amino acids. Trimming took 2 bases from V and 10 from J, leaving 4 bases between them. This CDR3 is CASSPGPQYF. CDR3 nucleotide sequence: TGTGCCAGCTCACCAGGTCCGCAGTATTTT.

Many counts were recorded for this clonotype. The chain is built from TRBV12-3 or TRBV12-4 and TRBJ1-1; TRBD1 is a possible D gene (6 bases). There are 12 residues in the CDR3. The CDR3 reads CASARGPGEAFF. The CDR3 bases are TGTGCTTCCGCCCGGGGGCCCGGTGAAGCTTTCTTT.

In regard to this clonotype: This may be a read error: a much more frequent sequence differs by one nucleotide. The J gene is TRBJ2-1, the V gene TRBV12-3 or TRBV12-4; 12 bases match TRBD2. The CDR3 runs 15 residues. The CDR3 reads CANSLLAGGTNEQFF. DNA of the CDR3: TGTGCCAACAGTCTCCTAGCGGGGGGGACTAATGAGCAGTTCTTC.

With regard to this clonotype: The junction departs from the called germline gene at one end, perhaps through a read error. The rearrangement joins TRBV4-1 to TRBJ2-1, with TRBD2 matching 13 bases. CDR1 and CDR2 from the germline V gene are MGHRA and YSYEKL. This CDR3 has 19 amino acids. The DNA for the CDR3 is TGTGCCAGCAGCATCGCACTAGCGGGGGGGTCCAGCTCCTACAATGAGCAGTTCTTC. Encoded protein: CASSIALAGGSSSYNEQFF.

This clonotype was observed many times. The chain combines TRBV27 with TRBJ1-2; 7 positions match TRBD1. CDR1 and CDR2 (germline): MNHEY, SMNVEV (reference sequence). The ends lost 3 bases at V and 2 bases at J; junction bases unmatched: 6. The CDR3 extends over 15 amino acids. The CDR3 nucleotides are TGTGCCAGCAGTTTCCTCCGGACAGGCAACTATGGCTACACCTTC. It is translated as CASSFLRTGNYGYTF.

The chain recombines TRBV14 with TRBJ2-7; 8 nucleotides line up with TRBD2. V gave up 3 bases and J gave up 0 bases; unmatched junction bases: 1. This CDR3 is built from 14 residues. Looked up from germline, CDR1 is SGHDN and CDR2 is FVKESK. The CDR3 DNA follows: TGTGCCAGCAGCCATAGCGGGGTCTCCTACGAGCAGTACGTC. It translates to CASSHSGVSYEQYV.

Points on this clonotype: This may be a read error, as it is one base from a much larger clone. The chain recombines TRBV7-8 with TRBJ1-1, with TRBD1 as a possible D gene (5 bases). Trimming stripped 2 bases from V and 1 base from J, with 11 bases between. CDR1 and CDR2 from the germline V gene are SGHVS and FQNEAQ. The length of the CDR3 is 15 residues. The CDR3: CASSLYGDPNTEAFF. CDR3 in DNA: TGTGCCAGCAGCTTATATGGGGACCCGAACACTGAAGCTTTCTTT.

This clonotype has a handful of counts. The chain recombines TRBV3-1 with TRBJ2-5; 11 bases are shared with TRBD1. The CDR3 loop spans 17 amino acids. V trimming: 4 bases; J trimming: 5 bases; junction bases outside the gene matches: 12. From germline, CDR1 is LGHDT and CDR2 YNNKEL (reference sequence). CDR3 in amino acids: CASSPLPGQGVDETQYF. The CDR3 DNA reads as TGTGCCAGCAGCCCCCTCCCGGGACAGGGGGTAGATGAGACCCAGTACTTC.

This chain uses TRBV6-1 with TRBJ1-5; D unclear. In germline, CDR1 is MNHNS, CDR2 SASEGT. Trimming took 5 bases from V and 6 from J, leaving 38 bases between them. This CDR3 is 22 amino acids long. The CDR3 coding sequence is TGTGCCAGCAGTTATTGGGGAAAATCCTGTCTTGCCCTGCGCTTCTTGACTCAGCCCCAGCATTTT. Amino acid sequence: CASSYWGKSCLALRFLTQPQHF.

The V call is TRBV27, the J call TRBJ2-3; 7 bases line up with TRBD2. V lost 3 bases, J lost 5 bases, and 5 bases stayed unmatched. This CDR3 region has 14 residues. Germline CDR1 MNHEY, CDR2 SMNVEV (reference sequence). CDR3 amino acids: CASSFSSGQDTQYF. The CDR3 region has the DNA TGTGCCAGCAGTTTCTCTAGCGGTCAAGATACGCAGTATTTT.

The chain combines TRBV12-3 or TRBV12-4 with TRBJ1-2, with D possibly matching TRBD1 (5 bases). Trimming removed 6 bases at V and 14 bases at J, with 19 bases between. The CDR3 has 12 amino acids. CDR3 sequence reads: CASRKLGAAETF. The CDR3 nucleotides read TGTGCCAGCAGAAAGCTCGGGGCCGCCGAAACCTTC.

V gene TRBV7-9 combines with J gene TRBJ2-1, with 9 bases matching TRBD2. V gave up 5 bases and J gave up 5 bases; unmatched junction bases: 7. CDR3 length: 15 residues. Germline CDR1 is SEHNR and CDR2 is FQNEAQ (reference sequence). CDR3 loop: CASSTLAGPDNEQFF. In DNA, the CDR3 is TGTGCCAGCAGCACCCTAGCGGGGCCAGACAATGAGCAGTTCTTC.

The CDR3 protein is CASSPPGVGMGQPQHF. The DNA for the CDR3 is TGTGCCAGCAGCCCCCCCGGCGTAGGCATGGGACAGCCCCAGCATTTT. The chain joins TRBV7-8 to TRBJ1-5; no definite D call. The CDR3 totals 16 residues. V shed 5 bases and J shed 7 bases, with 21 bases lying between them. CDR1 is SGHVS and CDR2 is FQNEAQ in the germline V gene.

The chain couples TRBV15 to TRBJ2-1, with 10 bases fitting TRBD1. The CDR3 is made up of 16 amino acids. Per the germline V gene, CDR1 is LNHNV and CDR2 is YYDKDF (reference sequence). The V and J ends lost 2 bases and 4 bases, in that order; junction bases with no gene match: 5. For the CDR3, the DNA is TGTGCCACCAGCAGAACGGGACAGGGGTCATACAATGAGCAGTTCTTC. This sequence encodes CATSRTGQGSYNEQFF. The whole variable domain, filled in from reference TRBV15 and TRBJ2-1, reads DAMVIQNPRYQVTQFGKPVTLSCSQTLNHNVMYWYQQKSSQAPKLLFHYYDKDFNNEADTPDNFQSRRPNTSFCFLDIRSPGLGDTAMYLCATSRTGQGSYNEQFFGPGTRLTVL.

This clonotype has ten or more counts. The V gene is TRBV6-5, the J gene TRBJ2-3; 8 bases line up with TRBD1. The V gene end was trimmed by 4 bases and the J gene end by 1 base; junction bases not matched to a gene: 10. The germline V gene has CDR1 MNHEY and CDR2 SVGAGI. This CDR3 has 17 residues. Written as DNA, the CDR3 is TGTGCCAGCAGTTTCTCCCTGGACAGGGCTGGCACAGATACGCAGTATTTT. It codes for CASSFSLDRAGTDTQYF.

Regarding this clonotype: Lacking the conserved final phenylalanine or tryptophan, this CDR3 likely reflects a read error. This chain links TRBV11-2 with TRBJ2-1; 10 bases align to TRBD1. This CDR3 contains 15 residues. Germline V CDR1 and CDR2: SGHAT, FQNNGV. With V trimmed by 5 bases and J by 2 bases, 3 bases remained unmatched. CDR3 loop: CASSPGQGAYNEQFS. The CDR3 DNA sequence: TGTGCCAGCAGCCCCGGACAGGGGGCCTACAATGAGCAGTTCTCC.

The sample holds many counts of this clonotype. This rearrangement joins TRBV7-2 to TRBJ2-1, with 9 bases lining up with TRBD1. The germline gives CDR1 SGHTA, CDR2 FQGNSA. The CDR3 consists of 16 residues. V gave up 3 bases and J gave up 4 bases; unmatched junction bases: 7. As DNA, the CDR3 is TGTGCCAGCAGCTTCCCCGCCGGGACAGGGTACAATGAGCAGTTCTTC. Its protein is CASSFPAGTGYNEQFF.

This chain links TRBV7-2 with TRBJ2-2, with D possibly matching TRBD1 (5 bases). Germline CDR1 SGHTA, CDR2 FQGNSA. The length of the CDR3 is 16 residues. V was cut by 3 bases and J by 5 bases, with 16 bases left in between. The CDR3 coding sequence is TGTGCCAGCAGCTTCTTTGGGCAGGGTTTGACCGGGGAGCTGTTTTTT. It specifies CASSFFGQGLTGELFF.